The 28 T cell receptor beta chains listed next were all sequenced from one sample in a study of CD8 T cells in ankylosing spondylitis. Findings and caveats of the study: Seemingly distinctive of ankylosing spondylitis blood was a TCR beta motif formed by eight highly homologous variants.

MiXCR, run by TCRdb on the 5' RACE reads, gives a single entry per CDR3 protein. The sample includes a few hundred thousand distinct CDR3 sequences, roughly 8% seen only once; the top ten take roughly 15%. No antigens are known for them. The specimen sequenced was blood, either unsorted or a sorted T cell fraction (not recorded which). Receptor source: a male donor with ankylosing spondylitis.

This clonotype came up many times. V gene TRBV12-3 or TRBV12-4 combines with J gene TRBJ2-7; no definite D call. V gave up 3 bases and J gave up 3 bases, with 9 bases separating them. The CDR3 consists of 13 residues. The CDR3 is CASSLPSDYEQYF. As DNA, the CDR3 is TGTGCCAGCAGTTTGCCCAGTGACTACGAGCAGTACTTC.

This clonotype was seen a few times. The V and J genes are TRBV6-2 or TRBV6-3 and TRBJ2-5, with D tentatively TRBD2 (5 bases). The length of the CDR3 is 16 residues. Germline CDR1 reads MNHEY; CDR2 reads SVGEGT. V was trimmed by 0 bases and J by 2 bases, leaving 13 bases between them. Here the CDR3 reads CASSYSSGFSQETQYF. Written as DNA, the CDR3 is TGTGCCAGCAGTTACTCCTCGGGGTTTAGTCAAGAGACCCAGTACTTC.

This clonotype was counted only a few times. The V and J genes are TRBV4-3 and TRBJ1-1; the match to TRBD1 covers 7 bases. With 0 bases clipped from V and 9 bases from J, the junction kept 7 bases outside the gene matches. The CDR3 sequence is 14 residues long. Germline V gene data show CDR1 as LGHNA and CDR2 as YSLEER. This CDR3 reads CASSQDQGDRKAFF. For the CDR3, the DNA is TGCGCCAGCAGCCAAGATCAGGGGGACCGGAAAGCTTTCTTT.

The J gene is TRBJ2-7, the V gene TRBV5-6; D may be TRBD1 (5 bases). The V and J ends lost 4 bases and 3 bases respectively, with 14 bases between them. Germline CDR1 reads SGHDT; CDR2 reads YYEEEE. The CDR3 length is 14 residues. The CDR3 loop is CASSQGTVGYEQYF. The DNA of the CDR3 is TGTGCCAGCAGCCAGGGAACGGTCGGCTACGAGCAGTACTTC.

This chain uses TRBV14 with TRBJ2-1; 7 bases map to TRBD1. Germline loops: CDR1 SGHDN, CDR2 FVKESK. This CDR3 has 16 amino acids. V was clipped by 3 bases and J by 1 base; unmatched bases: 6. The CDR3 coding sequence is TGTGCCAGCAGCCAGGGGTGGACAGGTTCCTACAATGAGCAGTTCTTC. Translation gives CASSQGWTGSYNEQFF.

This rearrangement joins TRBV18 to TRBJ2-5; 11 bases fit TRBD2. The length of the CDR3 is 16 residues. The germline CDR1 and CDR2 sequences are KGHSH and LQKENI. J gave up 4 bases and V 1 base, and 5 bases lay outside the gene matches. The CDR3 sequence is CASSPLTSGSRETQYF. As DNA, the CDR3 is TGTGCCAGCTCACCACTAACTAGCGGGAGTCGAGAGACCCAGTACTTC.

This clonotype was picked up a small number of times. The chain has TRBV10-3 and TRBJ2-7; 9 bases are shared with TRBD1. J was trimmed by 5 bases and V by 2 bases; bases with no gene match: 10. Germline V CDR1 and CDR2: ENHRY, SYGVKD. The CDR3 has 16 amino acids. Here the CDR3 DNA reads TGTGCCATCAGTGAGCACTTGGGACAGGGAAGCAACGAGCAGTACTTC. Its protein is CAISEHLGQGSNEQYF.

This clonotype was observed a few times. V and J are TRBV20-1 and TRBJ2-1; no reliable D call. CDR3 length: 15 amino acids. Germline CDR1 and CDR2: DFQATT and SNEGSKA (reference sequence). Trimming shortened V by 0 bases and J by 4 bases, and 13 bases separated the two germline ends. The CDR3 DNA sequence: TGCAGTGCTAGAGATGTTGGGGTTTTTTACAATGAGCAGTTCTTC. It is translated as CSARDVGVFYNEQFF.

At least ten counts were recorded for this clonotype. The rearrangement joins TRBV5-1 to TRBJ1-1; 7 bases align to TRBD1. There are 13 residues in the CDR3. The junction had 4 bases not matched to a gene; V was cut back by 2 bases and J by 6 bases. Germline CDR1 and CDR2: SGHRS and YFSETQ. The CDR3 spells CASSLQGSPEAFF. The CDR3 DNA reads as TGCGCCAGCAGCTTACAGGGGAGTCCTGAAGCTTTCTTT.

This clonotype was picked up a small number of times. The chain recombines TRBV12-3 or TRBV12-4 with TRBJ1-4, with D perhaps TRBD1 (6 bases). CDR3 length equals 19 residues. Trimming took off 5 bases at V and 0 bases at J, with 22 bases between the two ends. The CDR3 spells CASSRLIRDIHPTNEKLFF. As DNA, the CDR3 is TGTGCCAGCAGTAGGTTAATTCGGGACATACATCCAACTAATGAAAAACTGTTTTTT.

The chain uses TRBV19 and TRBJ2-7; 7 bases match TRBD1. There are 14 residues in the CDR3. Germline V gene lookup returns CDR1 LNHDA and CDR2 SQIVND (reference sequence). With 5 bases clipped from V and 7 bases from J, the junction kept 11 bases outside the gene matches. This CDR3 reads CASSPGQSYAEQYF. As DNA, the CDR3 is TGTGCCAGTAGTCCGGGACAGAGTTACGCGGAGCAGTACTTC.

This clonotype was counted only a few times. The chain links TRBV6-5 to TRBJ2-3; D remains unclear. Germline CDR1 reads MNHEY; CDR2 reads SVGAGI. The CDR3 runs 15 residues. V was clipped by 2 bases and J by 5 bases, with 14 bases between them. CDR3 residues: CASSYIIDGLDTQYF. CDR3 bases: TGTGCCAGCAGTTACATAATAGACGGCTTAGATACGCAGTATTTT.

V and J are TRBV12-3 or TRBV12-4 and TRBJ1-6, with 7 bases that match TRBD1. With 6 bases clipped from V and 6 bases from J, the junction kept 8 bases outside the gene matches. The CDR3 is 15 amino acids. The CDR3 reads CASSRAGTANSPLHF. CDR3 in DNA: TGTGCCAGCAGCAGGGCCGGGACAGCTAATTCACCCCTCCACTTT.

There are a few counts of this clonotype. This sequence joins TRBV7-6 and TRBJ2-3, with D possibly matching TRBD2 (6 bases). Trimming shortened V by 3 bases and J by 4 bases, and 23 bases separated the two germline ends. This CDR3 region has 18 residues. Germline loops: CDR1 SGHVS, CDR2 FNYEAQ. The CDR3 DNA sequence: TGTGCCAGCAGCTTGAGTACGGGAATCGGGAGTATCTCAGATACGCAGTATTTT. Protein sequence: CASSLSTGIGSISDTQYF.

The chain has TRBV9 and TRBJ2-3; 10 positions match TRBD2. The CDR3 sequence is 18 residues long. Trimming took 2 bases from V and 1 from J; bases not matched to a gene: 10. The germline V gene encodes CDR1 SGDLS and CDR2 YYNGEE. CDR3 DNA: TGTGCCAGCAGCGTGCTAGCGGGAGAGAGGATGGGCACAGATACGCAGTATTTT. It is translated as CASSVLAGERMGTDTQYF.

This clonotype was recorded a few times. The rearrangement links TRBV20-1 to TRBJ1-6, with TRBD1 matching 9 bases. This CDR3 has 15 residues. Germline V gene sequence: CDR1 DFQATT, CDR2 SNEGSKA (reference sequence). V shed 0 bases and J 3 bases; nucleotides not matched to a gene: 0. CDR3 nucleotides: TGCAGTGCTAGAGAGGGACAGGGCTATAATTCACCCCTCCACTTT. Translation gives CSAREGQGYNSPLHF.

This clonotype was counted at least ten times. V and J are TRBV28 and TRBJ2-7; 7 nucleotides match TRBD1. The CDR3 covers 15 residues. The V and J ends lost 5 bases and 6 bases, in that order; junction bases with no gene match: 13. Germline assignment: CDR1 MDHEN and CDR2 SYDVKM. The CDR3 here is CASSGIDRVLSEQYF. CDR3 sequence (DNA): TGTGCCAGCAGTGGGATTGACAGGGTACTTTCCGAGCAGTACTTC.

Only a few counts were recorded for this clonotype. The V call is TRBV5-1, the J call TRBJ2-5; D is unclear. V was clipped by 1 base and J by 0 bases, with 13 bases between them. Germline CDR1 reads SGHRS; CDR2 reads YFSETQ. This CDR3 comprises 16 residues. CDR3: CASSLTGAGHQETQYF. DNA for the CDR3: TGCGCCAGCAGCTTGACCGGCGCCGGACACCAAGAGACCCAGTACTTC.

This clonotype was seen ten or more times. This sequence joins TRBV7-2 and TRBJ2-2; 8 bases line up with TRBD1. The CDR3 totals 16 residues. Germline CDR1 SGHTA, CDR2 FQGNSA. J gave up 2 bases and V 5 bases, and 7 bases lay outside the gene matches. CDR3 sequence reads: CASSPWTGTNTGELFF. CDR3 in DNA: TGTGCCAGCAGCCCATGGACAGGGACAAACACCGGGGAGCTGTTTTTT.

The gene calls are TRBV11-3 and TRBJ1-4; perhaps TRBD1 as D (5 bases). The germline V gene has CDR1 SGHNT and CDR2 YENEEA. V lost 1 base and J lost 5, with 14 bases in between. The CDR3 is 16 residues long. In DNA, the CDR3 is TGTGCCAGCAGCTTAGCCTCCGGGACCCAAAATGAAAAACTGTTTTTT. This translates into CASSLASGTQNEKLFF. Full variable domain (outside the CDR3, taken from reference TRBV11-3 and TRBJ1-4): EAGVVQSPRYKIIEKKQPVAFWCNPISGHNTLYWYLQNLGQGPELLIRYENEEAVDDSQLPKDRFSAERLKGVDSTLKIQPAELGDSAVYLCASSLASGTQNEKLFFGSGTQLSVL.

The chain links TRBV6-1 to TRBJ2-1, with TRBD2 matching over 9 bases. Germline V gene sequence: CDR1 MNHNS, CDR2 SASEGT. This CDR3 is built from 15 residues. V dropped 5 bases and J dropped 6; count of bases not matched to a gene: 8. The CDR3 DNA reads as TGTGCCAGCAGTATCCTAGCGGGACCACGCAATGAGCAGTTCTTC. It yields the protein CASSILAGPRNEQFF.

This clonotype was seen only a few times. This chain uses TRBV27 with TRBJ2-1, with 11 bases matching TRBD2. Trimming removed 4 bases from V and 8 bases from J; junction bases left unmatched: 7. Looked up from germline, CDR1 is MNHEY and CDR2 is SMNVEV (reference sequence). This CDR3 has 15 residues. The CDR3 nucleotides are TGTGCCAGCAGTTCTTTAGCGGGAGGGATCGATGAGCAGTTCTTC. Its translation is CASSSLAGGIDEQFF.

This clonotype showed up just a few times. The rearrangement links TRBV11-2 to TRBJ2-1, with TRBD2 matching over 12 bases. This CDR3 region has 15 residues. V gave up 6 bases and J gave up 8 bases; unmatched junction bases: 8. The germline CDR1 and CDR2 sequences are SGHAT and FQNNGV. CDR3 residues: CASRRLAGGRHEQFF. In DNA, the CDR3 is TGTGCCAGCAGACGTCTAGCGGGAGGGAGGCATGAGCAGTTCTTC.

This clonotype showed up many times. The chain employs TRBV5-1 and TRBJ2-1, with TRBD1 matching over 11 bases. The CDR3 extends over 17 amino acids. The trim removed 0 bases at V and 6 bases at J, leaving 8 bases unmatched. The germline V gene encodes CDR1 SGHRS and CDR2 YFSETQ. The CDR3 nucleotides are TGCGCCAGCAGCTTGGCCCGCGGGACAGGGGGGGTCAATGAGCAGTTCTTC. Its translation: CASSLARGTGGVNEQFF.

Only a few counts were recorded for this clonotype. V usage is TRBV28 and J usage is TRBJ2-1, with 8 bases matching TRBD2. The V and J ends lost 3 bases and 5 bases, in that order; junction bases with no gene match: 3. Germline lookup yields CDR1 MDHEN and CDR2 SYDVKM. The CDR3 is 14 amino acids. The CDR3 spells CASSFGTRNNEQFF. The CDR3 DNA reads TGTGCCAGCAGTTTCGGGACTAGAAACAATGAGCAGTTCTTC.

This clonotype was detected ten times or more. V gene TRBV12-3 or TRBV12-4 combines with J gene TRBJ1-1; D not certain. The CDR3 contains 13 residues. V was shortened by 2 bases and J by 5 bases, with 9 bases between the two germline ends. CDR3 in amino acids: CASSLSPETEAFF. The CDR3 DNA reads TGTGCCAGCAGTTTATCCCCAGAGACTGAAGCTTTCTTT.

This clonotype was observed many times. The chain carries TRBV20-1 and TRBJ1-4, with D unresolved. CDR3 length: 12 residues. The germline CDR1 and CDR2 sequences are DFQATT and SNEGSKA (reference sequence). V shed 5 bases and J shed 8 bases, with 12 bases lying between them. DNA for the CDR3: TGCAGTGCTGAACCCGTAGGAGAAAAACTGTTTTTT. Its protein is CSAEPVGEKLFF.

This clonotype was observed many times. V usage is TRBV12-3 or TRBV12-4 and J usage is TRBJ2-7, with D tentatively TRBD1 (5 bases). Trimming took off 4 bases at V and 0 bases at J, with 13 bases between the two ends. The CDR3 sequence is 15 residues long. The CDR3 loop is CASSSPDRASYEQYF. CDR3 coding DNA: TGTGCCAGCAGTTCCCCCGACAGAGCCTCCTACGAGCAGTACTTC.